This TCR beta chain was obtained from a study of cytomegalovirus exposure and HLA in healthy donors. Study at large: The Caucasian-associated ancestry cluster contained about 80% of the roughly 370 genotyped donors.

The PCR ran on 60 Vbeta and 13 Jbeta primers. Generated by immunoSEQ multiplex PCR, the TCRdb table keeps only in-frame clones and is missing some. The top ten clones hold around 5.8% of a sample with under 150,000 clones, around 77% of them seen once. Germline CDR1 is SEHNR and CDR2 is FQNEAQ (reference sequence). The CDR3 sequence is 15 residues long. Regarding the study as a whole: The classifier reportedly diagnosed cytomegalovirus status with high sensitivity and specificity. The investigators catalogued under 200 TCR beta chains as cytomegalovirus-associated. Later work found that TCR association rates differed between HLA loci; DRB1 had the most and HLA-C the fewest.

Notes on this clone: No antigen is known for it. An end of the junction does not agree with germline; a read error may underlie this.

The origin of this receptor is a woman aged 30 to 39 in good health and CMV-seropositive. The sequencing input was PBMCs. The rearrangement links TRBV7-9 to TRBJ2-7, with D maybe TRBD1 (5 bases). Here the CDR3 reads CSSSLVGQGPYEQYF. The DNA of the CDR3 is TGTTCCAGCAGCTTAGTAGGGCAGGGTCCCTACGAGCAGTACTTC.